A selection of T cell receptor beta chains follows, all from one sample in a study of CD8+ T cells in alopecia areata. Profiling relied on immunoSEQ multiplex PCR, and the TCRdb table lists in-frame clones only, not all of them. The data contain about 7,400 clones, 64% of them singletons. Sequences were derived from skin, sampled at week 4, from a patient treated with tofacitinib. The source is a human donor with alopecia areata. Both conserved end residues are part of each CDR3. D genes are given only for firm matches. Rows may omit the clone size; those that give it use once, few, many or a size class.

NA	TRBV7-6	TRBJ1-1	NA	CASSWYTNTEAFF	TGTGCCAGCAGCTGGTACACGAACACTGAAGCTTTCTTT
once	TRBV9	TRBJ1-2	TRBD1	CASSVNPGGDGYTF	TGTGCCAGCAGCGTAAATCCAGGGGGGGATGGCTACACCTTC
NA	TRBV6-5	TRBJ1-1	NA	CASSRDTMNTEAFF	TGTGCCAGCAGCCGGGACACCATGAACACTGAAGCTTTCTTT
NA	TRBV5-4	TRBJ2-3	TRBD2	CASSLTSGSTGPDTQYF	TGTGCCAGCAGCTTGACGAGCGGGAGCACGGGGCCTGATACGCAGTATTTT
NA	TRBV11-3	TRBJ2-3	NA	CASSSNPGHGDTQYF	TGTGCCAGCAGCTCCAATCCGGGACATGGCGATACGCAGTATTTT
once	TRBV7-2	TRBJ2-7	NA	CASSYRQNQEQYF	TGTGCCAGCAGCTATAGACAGAACCAAGAGCAGTACTTC
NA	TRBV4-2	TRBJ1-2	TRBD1	CASSPDRAALYGYTF	TGTGCCAGCAGCCCAGACAGGGCGGCCCTCTATGGCTACACCTTC
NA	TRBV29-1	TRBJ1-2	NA	CSVEMSNRVGSDYGYTF	TGCAGCGTTGAAATGAGCAACAGGGTAGGCTCCGACTATGGCTACACCTTC
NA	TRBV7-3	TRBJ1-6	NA	CASSPMAGAPLHF	TGTGCCAGCAGCCCAATGGCAGGGGCCCCCCTCCACTTT
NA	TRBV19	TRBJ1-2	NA	CASSLTGYGYTF	TGTGCCAGTAGCTTGACAGGCTATGGCTACACCTTC
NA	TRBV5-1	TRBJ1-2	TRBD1	CASSPTLIKDRGHGYTF	TGCGCCAGCAGCCCCACCCTCATAAAAGACAGGGGACACGGCTACACCTTC
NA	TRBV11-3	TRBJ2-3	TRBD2	CASSFFPRIAGGKDTQYF	TGTGCCAGCAGCTTTTTTCCTAGGATAGCGGGGGGTAAAGATACGCAGTATTTT